Here is one T cell receptor (beta chain) with its context. Its cognate antigen is unknown. The length of the CDR3 is 10 residues. With 5 bases clipped from V and 6 bases from J, the junction kept 1 base outside the gene matches. Germline V gene lookup returns CDR1 DFQATT and CDR2 SNEGSKA (reference sequence). Use of 60 Vbeta and 13 Jbeta primers characterized the PCR. Some clones are missing from TCRdb's copy, which holds only in-frame ones; the method was immunoSEQ multiplex PCR. The table shows some 180,000 clones, with about four fifths occurring only once. These data belong to a study of cytomegalovirus exposure and HLA in healthy donors. The study's findings and limits: According to a later analysis, donors in an Asian-associated ancestry cluster reportedly had fewer N-insertions than the roughly 640-donor mean. Clonal expansion was found to be greater in HLA-associated TCR beta chains than in equally common others in a later analysis.

The chain recombines TRBV20-1 with TRBJ2-7, with 7 nucleotides matching TRBD2. The source is a man aged 35 to 55 in good health and CMV-seronegative. Sequenced input: PBMCs. The CDR3 DNA reads as TGCAGTGCTTCGGGGGGCGAGCAGTACTTC. Protein: CSASGGEQYF.